Following are 19 T cell receptor beta chains from one sample sequenced in a study of long-term antiretroviral therapy in people with HIV. Sequencing relied on immunoSEQ assay v3.0, run at survey level. Here immunoSEQ multiplex PCR was the method, and the copy in TCRdb shows in-frame clones only, minus some. The data show roughly 38,000 clones, with roughly four fifths seen just once and roughly 14% held by the top ten. This specimen was unsorted PBMCs, taken 0.3 years after starting antiretroviral therapy. All receptors derive from a man between 18 and 35 years old with HIV.

The chain has TRBV5-1 and TRBJ2-3, with a possible D match to TRBD2 (6 bases). CDR1 is SGHRS and CDR2 is YFSETQ in the germline V gene. V was trimmed by 2 bases and J by 2 bases, leaving 9 bases between them. The CDR3 spans 14 residues. The CDR3 reads CASSFAGYTDTQYF. CDR3 sequence (DNA): TGCGCCAGCAGCTTTGCGGGGTACACAGATACGCAGTATTTT.

The chain is built from TRBV19 and TRBJ1-5; 8 nucleotides line up with TRBD1. The CDR3 has 15 amino acids. From germline, CDR1 is LNHDA and CDR2 SQIVND (reference sequence). V lost 1 base and J lost 6; bases outside the gene matches: 5. CDR3 DNA: TGTGCCAGTAGTATAGCCAGGGGGCGGATTCAGCCCCAGCATTTT. Residues: CASSIARGRIQPQHF. The whole variable domain, filled in from reference TRBV19 and TRBJ1-5, reads DGGITQSPKYLFRKEGQNVTLSCEQNLNHDAMYWYRQDPGQGLRLIYYSQIVNDFQKGDIAEGYSVSREKKESFPLTVTSAQKNPTAFYLCASSIARGRIQPQHFGDGTRLSIL.

This clone was observed a few times. The CDR3 spells CASSDATGEQYF. The CDR3 nucleotides are TGTGCCAGCAGCGACGCCACCGGCGAGCAGTACTTC. This chain joins TRBV5-4 and TRBJ2-7; D remains ambiguous. V dropped 4 bases and J dropped 6 bases, with 11 bases sitting between them. This CDR3 region has 12 residues. The germline CDR1 and CDR2 sequences are SGHNT and YYREEE (reference sequence).

This chain uses TRBV4-3 with TRBJ2-3; TRBD2 matches at 7 bases. Losses at the gene ends were 5 bases for V and 3 bases for J; bases not matched to a gene: 2. The CDR3 is 13 residues long. Germline V gene sequence: CDR1 LGHNA, CDR2 YSLEER. The CDR3 sequence: CASSTRGTDTQYF. The CDR3 bases are TGCGCCAGCAGCACGCGGGGGACAGATACGCAGTATTTT.

The chain carries TRBV11-2 and TRBJ2-7; no reliable D call. The CDR3 is made up of 12 amino acids. Trimming took off 3 bases at V and 0 bases at J, with 3 bases between the two ends. Germline lookup yields CDR1 SGHAT and CDR2 FQNNGV. The CDR3 sequence: CASSLSSYEQYF. In DNA form, the CDR3 reads TGTGCCAGCAGCTTGAGCTCCTACGAGCAGTACTTC. The full variable domain, completed using reference TRBV11-2 and TRBJ2-7, is EAGVAQSPRYKIIEKRQSVAFWCNPISGHATLYWYQQILGQGPKLLIQFQNNGVVDDSQLPKDRFSAERLKGVDSTLKIQPAKLEDSAVYLCASSLSSYEQYFGPGTRLTVT.

The V call is TRBV5-1, the J call TRBJ1-1; D perhaps matches TRBD1 (5 bases). This CDR3 region has 13 residues. Germline assignment: CDR1 SGHRS and CDR2 YFSETQ. Trimming pared 1 base from V and 4 bases from J, leaving 8 bases between. For the CDR3, the DNA is TGCGCCAGCAGCTTGATGGGGGGCACTGAAGCTTTCTTT. It is translated as CASSLMGGTEAFF.

The chain employs TRBV13 and TRBJ1-4, with TRBD1 matching over 7 bases. V shed 5 bases, J shed 10 bases, and the junction held 7 bases outside the gene matches. This CDR3 is 13 amino acids long. Germline-derived CDR1 and CDR2 are PRHDT and FYEKMQ (reference sequence). The CDR3 DNA follows: TGTGCCAGCAGCCCAACCCGGACAGGAAAACTGTTTTTT. Amino acid sequence: CASSPTRTGKLFF.

This rearrangement joins TRBV19 to TRBJ2-7; a possible D gene is TRBD2 (5 bases). Trimming left V 3 bases short and J 3 bases short, with 12 bases between. This CDR3 is 14 amino acids long. Germline V gene sequence: CDR1 LNHDA, CDR2 SQIVND (reference sequence). CDR3 loop: CASSMASGFYEQYF. The CDR3 DNA reads TGTGCCAGTAGTATGGCCAGCGGATTCTACGAGCAGTACTTC.

The chain couples TRBV18 to TRBJ2-1; 10 nucleotides line up with TRBD1. Germline V gene sequence: CDR1 KGHSH, CDR2 LQKENI. This CDR3 is 16 amino acids long. V was clipped by 0 bases and J by 6 bases; unmatched bases: 5. The CDR3 DNA sequence: TGTGCCAGCTCACCACCGGGACAGGGGATAGCCAATGAGCAGTTCTTC. Its protein product is CASSPPGQGIANEQFF.

The V call is TRBV19, the J call TRBJ1-2; no definite D call. CDR1 and CDR2 from the germline V gene are LNHDA and SQIVND (reference sequence). V lost 0 bases to trimming and J lost 4 bases, with 9 bases between them. The CDR3 length is 14 residues. CDR3 residues: CASSIDGGLYGYTF. The DNA for the CDR3 is TGTGCCAGTAGTATAGATGGAGGCCTCTATGGCTACACCTTC.

The chain joins TRBV4-1 to TRBJ2-6, with D possibly TRBD1 on 6 matching bases. This CDR3 has 17 amino acids. Per germline, CDR1 MGHRA and CDR2 YSYEKL. V was shortened by 0 bases and J by 2 bases, with 11 bases between the two germline ends. CDR3 sequence reads: CASSQEPGAAGANVLTF. Here the CDR3 DNA reads TGCGCCAGCAGCCAAGAACCAGGGGCTGCTGGGGCCAACGTCCTGACTTTC.

The V call is TRBV30, the J call TRBJ2-6; no reliable D call. V lost 5 bases to trimming and J lost 0 bases, with 8 bases between them. CDR3 size: 14 residues. Per germline, CDR1 GTSNPN and CDR2 SVGIG (reference sequence). The CDR3 here is CAWGRFSGANVLTF. The CDR3 bases are TGTGCCTGGGGACGGTTCTCTGGGGCCAACGTCCTGACTTTC.

The chain has TRBV5-1 and TRBJ2-5, with 7 bases matching TRBD2. Germline loops: CDR1 SGHRS, CDR2 YFSETQ. This CDR3 is built from 15 residues. Trimming at V came to 3 bases and at J to 2 bases, leaving 7 bases not matched to a gene. The chain's CDR3 is CASSSLAAPQETQYF. CDR3 sequence (DNA): TGCGCCAGCAGCTCCCTAGCGGCCCCTCAAGAGACCCAGTACTTC.

The rearrangement uses TRBV7-2 and TRBJ2-3, with D perhaps matching TRBD1 (6 bases). Looked up from germline, CDR1 is SGHTA and CDR2 is FQGNSA. The CDR3 has 15 residues. The ends were cut back, 7 bases at V and 0 bases at J, with 14 bases in the middle. CDR3 sequence: CASIGRGQSTDTQYF. The CDR3 coding sequence is TGTGCCAGCATCGGTCGCGGACAGAGCACAGATACGCAGTATTTT.

The chain uses TRBV2 and TRBJ1-1, with D possibly matching TRBD1 (5 bases). The CDR3 covers 14 residues. Germline CDR1 reads SNHLY; CDR2 reads FYNNEI. The ends were cut back, 7 bases at V and 3 bases at J, with 15 bases in the middle. CDR3 residues: CASTLFWGDTEAFF. The CDR3 DNA reads as TGTGCCAGCACCTTGTTCTGGGGGGACACTGAAGCTTTCTTT.

The chain recombines TRBV18 with TRBJ2-7; D possibly corresponds to TRBD1 (5 bases). Between the trimmed V and J ends, which lost 3 bases and 3 bases, there was a span of 15 bases. Germline CDR1 reads KGHSH; CDR2 reads LQKENI. This CDR3 has 15 amino acids. CDR3 region: CASSPPGGAGYEQYF. DNA of the CDR3: TGTGCCAGCTCACCTCCCGGTGGGGCTGGCTACGAGCAGTACTTC.

This clone has only one observation. The CDR3 spells CASSFWTGGEETQYF. CDR3 DNA: TGCGCCAGCAGCTTTTGGACAGGGGGAGAGGAGACCCAGTACTTC. The V and J genes are TRBV5-1 and TRBJ2-5; 10 bases are a match to TRBD1. Germline lookup yields CDR1 SGHRS and CDR2 YFSETQ. The CDR3 has 15 amino acids. Trimming cost V 2 bases and J 5 bases; bases outside gene matches: 6.

The V gene is TRBV27, the J gene TRBJ1-5; D might be TRBD1 (5 bases). The length of the CDR3 is 17 residues. V lost 2 bases and J 4 bases, leaving 18 bases between the germline ends. Germline CDR1 and CDR2: MNHEY and SMNVEV (reference sequence). CDR3 residues: CASSLRGPHTTNQPQHF. Written as DNA, the CDR3 is TGTGCCAGCAGTTTAAGGGGACCACATACGACGAATCAGCCCCAGCATTTT.

This clone was seen a few times. V and J are TRBV7-2 and TRBJ2-7, with TRBD1 matching over 9 bases. Germline loops: CDR1 SGHTA, CDR2 FQGNSA. The CDR3 contains 14 residues. Trimming took 6 bases from V and 6 from J; bases not matched to a gene: 9. CDR3: CASRSGTGYSEQYF. The CDR3 DNA sequence: TGTGCCAGCAGATCCGGGACAGGGTATTCCGAGCAGTACTTC.